The 32 T cell receptor beta chains below come from one sample, sequenced in a study of blood T cell repertoires in COVID-19 (dated by TCRdb to the early 2020s). Receptor libraries were prepared by the immunoSEQ multiplex PCR assay. TCRdb took over this immuneACCESS table, retaining in-frame rearrangements with V and J assigned. Such tables are incomplete; in checked studies, under half of the missing clones stem from an unresolved V gene, and the remainder is unexplained. The sample includes approximately 280,000 clones, with roughly 90% observed a single time. Together, the top ten hold 9% to 9.5% of the sample. The sequencing sample was made of peripheral blood. These receptors were taken from a man aged 18 to 35 with active or convalescent COVID-19.

The chain carries TRBV7-2 and TRBJ2-5; 14 bases are shared with TRBD2. CDR1 and CDR2 (germline): SGHTA, FQGNSA. The V and J ends lost 5 bases and 5 bases, in that order; junction bases with no gene match: 7. There are 16 residues in the CDR3. CDR3 in amino acids: CASSPRGLAGVETQYF. The CDR3 DNA reads as TGTGCCAGCAGCCCAAGGGGACTAGCGGGGGTGGAGACCCAGTACTTC.

The chain combines TRBV6-5 with TRBJ1-6; D possibly corresponds to TRBD1 (6 bases). The CDR3 totals 16 residues. V lost 0 bases to trimming and J lost 9 bases, with 15 bases between them. In germline, CDR1 is MNHEY, CDR2 SVGAGI. The CDR3 reads CASSYSQLPTGSPLHF. As DNA, the CDR3 is TGTGCCAGCAGTTACTCCCAACTTCCGACAGGTTCACCCCTCCACTTT.

The chain links TRBV6-6 to TRBJ2-7; TRBD2 agrees at 9 bases. CDR1 MNHNY and CDR2 SVGAGI come from the germline V gene (reference sequence). The V gene end was trimmed by 6 bases and the J gene end by 0 bases; junction bases not matched to a gene: 6. The CDR3 length is 15 residues. The CDR3 loop reads CASSSSGEISYEQYF. In nucleotides, the CDR3 is TGTGCCAGCAGCTCTAGCGGGGAGATCTCCTACGAGCAGTACTTC.

The chain has TRBV6-2 or TRBV6-3 and TRBJ1-4; 7 nucleotides line up with TRBD1. Germline loops: CDR1 MNHEY, CDR2 SVGEGT. The CDR3 has 18 amino acids. The trim removed 7 bases at V and 0 bases at J, leaving 14 bases unmatched. The CDR3 sequence: CASTPGQIVPPTNEKLFF. DNA for the CDR3: TGTGCCAGCACCCCGGGACAGATCGTCCCCCCAACTAATGAAAAACTGTTTTTT.

The V and J genes are TRBV11-3 and TRBJ2-5; D perhaps matches TRBD1 (5 bases). In germline, CDR1 is SGHNT, CDR2 YENEEA. The V end lost 5 bases, the J end lost 1 base, and 14 bases lay between the germline ends. This CDR3 has 15 residues. The CDR3 bases are TGTGCCAGCAGCCAGTACAAGGGGCCCCAAGAGACCCAGTACTTC. Its translation is CASSQYKGPQETQYF.

The V call is TRBV7-6, the J call TRBJ1-2; tentative D call: TRBD1 (5 bases). Per the germline V gene, CDR1 is SGHVS and CDR2 is FNYEAQ. Trimming removed 6 bases at V and 1 base at J, with 15 bases between. CDR3 size: 15 residues. The chain's CDR3 is CASSMGGVVNYGYTF. The CDR3 region has the DNA TGTGCCAGCAGTATGGGGGGGGTCGTTAACTATGGCTACACCTTC.

V usage is TRBV4-1 and J usage is TRBJ1-1, with no clear D. V was clipped by 6 bases and J by 6 bases, with 11 bases between them. This CDR3 has 12 residues. The V gene's germline CDR1 is MGHRA and CDR2 YSYEKL. CDR3 sequence reads: CASRREDSEAFF. Written as DNA, the CDR3 is TGCGCCAGCAGGCGAGAGGATTCTGAAGCTTTCTTT.

The CDR3 sequence is CASRGGGYQETQYF. CDR3 coding DNA: TGTGCCAGCAGAGGGGGGGGGTACCAAGAGACCCAGTACTTC. The rearrangement joins TRBV2 to TRBJ2-5; a possible D gene is TRBD2 (7 bases). Looked up from germline, CDR1 is SNHLY and CDR2 is FYNNEI. The CDR3 totals 14 residues. The V and J ends lost 6 bases and 0 bases respectively, with 11 bases between them.

V and J are TRBV6-6 and TRBJ1-2, with 10 positions matching TRBD1. V dropped 5 bases and J dropped 1; count of bases not matched to a gene: 7. The CDR3 spans 16 residues. The V gene's germline CDR1 is MNHNY and CDR2 SVGAGI (reference sequence). Here the CDR3 reads CASSRQGATFNYGYTF. The CDR3 bases are TGTGCCAGCAGTCGACAGGGGGCCACCTTTAACTATGGCTACACCTTC.

The rearrangement joins TRBV27 to TRBJ1-3; 8 bases are a match to TRBD1. This CDR3 has 13 amino acids. Germline V gene sequence: CDR1 MNHEY, CDR2 SMNVEV (reference sequence). CDR3 nucleotide sequence: TGTGCGAGCGGACAGGGAGATAGAAACACCATATATTTT. This gives the protein CASGQGDRNTIYF.

A remark on this clone: Other nucleotide sequences in the sample specify the same CDR3. The rearrangement uses TRBV5-5 and TRBJ1-1, with D possibly matching TRBD1 (5 bases). Trimming shortened V by 3 bases and J by 3 bases, and 9 bases separated the two germline ends. The germline V gene has CDR1 SGHKS and CDR2 YYEKEE (reference sequence). This CDR3 spans 13 amino acids. CDR3 in amino acids: CASSSQGDTEAFF. In DNA, the CDR3 is TGTGCCAGCAGCTCCCAAGGGGACACTGAAGCTTTCTTT.

The gene calls are TRBV12-5 and TRBJ2-3; possible D gene TRBD2, 6 bases. Germline assignment: CDR1 LGHNT and CDR2 FRNRAP. CDR3 length equals 15 residues. The ends were cut back, 2 bases at V and 1 base at J, with 10 bases in the middle. The CDR3 reads CASGLWGVGTDTQYF. DNA of the CDR3: TGTGCTAGTGGTTTGTGGGGGGTCGGCACAGATACGCAGTATTTT.

CDR3 protein: CASSPQRISTDTQYF. DNA of the CDR3: TGCGCCAGCAGCCCGCAGCGGATAAGCACAGATACGCAGTATTTT. The chain links TRBV5-1 to TRBJ2-3; D might be TRBD2 (5 bases). The CDR3 totals 15 residues. Germline V CDR1 and CDR2: SGHRS, YFSETQ. The V gene lost 4 bases and the J gene lost 0 bases, with 12 bases spanning the gap.

The V and J genes are TRBV29-1 and TRBJ1-2, with TRBD1 matching over 7 bases. Germline V gene sequence: CDR1 SQVTM, CDR2 ANQGSEA. V lost 3 bases, J lost 2 bases, and 3 bases stayed unmatched. This CDR3 contains 13 residues. CDR3 nucleotide sequence: TGCAGCGTTGACCCGACAGGGAACTATGGCTACACCTTC. It specifies CSVDPTGNYGYTF.

This chain uses TRBV5-1 with TRBJ1-1; 9 bases align to TRBD1. The germline gives CDR1 SGHRS, CDR2 YFSETQ. Germline trimming cut 4 bases from V and 5 bases from J; bases unmatched to any gene: 9. This CDR3 has 15 residues. CDR3 nucleotides: TGCGCCAGCAGCGTCTGGGACAGGGATATGACTGAAGCTTTCTTT. Translating gives CASSVWDRDMTEAFF.

The chain uses TRBV5-1 and TRBJ1-1; a possible D gene is TRBD1 (6 bases). Trimming took 0 bases from V and 0 from J, leaving 6 bases between them. The CDR3 spans 14 residues. Per germline, CDR1 SGHRS and CDR2 YFSETQ. The CDR3 DNA follows: TGCGCCAGCAGCTTGGGACAGGTGAACACTGAAGCTTTCTTT. It is translated as CASSLGQVNTEAFF. The variable domain in full, with the rest retrieved from reference TRBV5-1 and TRBJ1-1, is KAGVTQTPRYLIKTRGQQVTLSCSPISGHRSVSWYQQTPGQGLQFLFEYFSETQRNKGNFPGRFSGRQFSNSRSEMNVSTLELGDSALYLCASSLGQVNTEAFFGQGTRLTVV.

V and J are TRBV7-9 and TRBJ1-1; tentatively, D is TRBD1 (5 bases). The CDR3 loop spans 16 amino acids. Germline CDR1 is SEHNR and CDR2 is FQNEAQ (reference sequence). The ends were cut back, 3 bases at V and 5 bases at J, with 19 bases in the middle. The CDR3, as DNA: TGTGCCAGCAGCTTGGGAGAGAGTAGGGGAGGGACTGAAGCTTTCTTT. This gives the protein CASSLGESRGGTEAFF. The whole variable domain, filled in from reference TRBV7-9 and TRBJ1-1, reads DTGVSQNPRHKITKRGQNVTFRCDPISEHNRLYWYRQTLGQGPEFLTYFQNEAQLEKSRLLSDRFSAERPKGSFSTLEIQRTEQGDSAMYLCASSLGESRGGTEAFFGQGTRLTVV.

The chain has TRBV6-5 and TRBJ1-1; D possibly corresponds to TRBD1 (5 bases). Germline loops: CDR1 MNHEY, CDR2 SVGAGI. This CDR3 has 14 residues. V was shortened by 6 bases and J by 2 bases, with 13 bases between the two germline ends. The CDR3 coding sequence is TGTGCCAGCAGAACGACAGCAACTAACACTGAAGCTTTCTTT. Translating gives CASRTTATNTEAFF.

The chain links TRBV7-9 to TRBJ1-2; 7 nucleotides align to TRBD1. The length of the CDR3 is 15 residues. Germline CDR1 is SEHNR and CDR2 is FQNEAQ (reference sequence). The ends lost 3 bases at V and 5 bases at J; junction bases unmatched: 9. The CDR3 nucleotides are TGTGCCAGCAGCTTGTCAGGGGGACCGGGTTATGGCTACACCTTC. Amino acids: CASSLSGGPGYGYTF.

The genes are TRBV14 and TRBJ1-2, with a tentative D call TRBD1 (6 bases). This CDR3 spans 17 amino acids. The germline gives CDR1 SGHDN, CDR2 FVKESK. V was pared by 3 bases and J by 5 bases, with 22 bases between. The DNA for the CDR3 is TGTGCCAGCAGCCACGGCTTTTATAGGGACACAAATTATGGCTACACCTTC. It encodes CASSHGFYRDTNYGYTF. The complete variable domain, with remaining parts taken from reference TRBV14 and TRBJ1-2, reads EAGVTQFPSHSVIEKGQTVTLRCDPISGHDNLYWYRRVMGKEIKFLLHFVKESKQDESGMPNNRFLAERTGGTYSTLKVQPAELEDSGVYFCASSHGFYRDTNYGYTFGSGTRLTVV.

The V gene is TRBV28, the J gene TRBJ2-5; no definite D call. Germline V CDR1 and CDR2: MDHEN, SYDVKM. V was pared by 7 bases and J by 1 base, with 4 bases between. The CDR3 contains 11 residues. CDR3 bases: TGTGCCAGCACCTTCCAAGAGACCCAGTACTTC. Translation gives CASTFQETQYF. The entire variable domain, with the rest obtained from reference TRBV28 and TRBJ2-5, is as follows: DVKVTQSSRYLVKRTGEKVFLECVQDMDHENMFWYRQDPGLGLRLIYFSYDVKMKEKGDIPEGYSVSREKKERFSLILESASTNQTSMYLCASTFQETQYFGPGTRLLVL.

The V call is TRBV20-1, the J call TRBJ1-3; TRBD1 matches at 8 bases. V gave up 4 bases and J gave up 3 bases; unmatched junction bases: 2. Looked up from germline, CDR1 is DFQATT and CDR2 is SNEGSKA (reference sequence). This CDR3 contains 13 residues. CDR3 sequence reads: CSAIDRGGNTIYF. Here the CDR3 DNA reads TGCAGTGCTATTGACAGGGGTGGAAACACCATATATTTT.

This sequence joins TRBV3-1 (or the pseudogene TRBV3-2) and TRBJ1-2; a possible D gene is TRBD1 (5 bases). The length of the CDR3 is 14 residues. Germline CDR1 reads LGHDT; CDR2 reads YNNKEL (reference sequence). Deletions cut 4 bases from V and 4 bases from J, with 13 bases between. CDR3 amino acids: CASSPNDRPYGYTF. The CDR3 DNA reads as TGTGCCAGCAGCCCTAACGACAGACCCTATGGCTACACCTTC.

The rearrangement links TRBV10-2 to TRBJ2-1, with TRBD1 matching 7 bases. The CDR3 has 15 amino acids. The trim removed 6 bases at V and 5 bases at J, leaving 10 bases unmatched. The germline V gene encodes CDR1 WSHSY and CDR2 SAAADI. The CDR3: CASRPTGTVNNEQFF. CDR3 bases: TGCGCCAGCAGACCAACCGGGACAGTCAACAATGAGCAGTTCTTC.

The rearrangement links TRBV5-1 to TRBJ1-1; no clear D gene. The CDR3 contains 16 residues. V lost 1 base and J 1 base, leaving 14 bases between the germline ends. Germline V gene sequence: CDR1 SGHRS, CDR2 YFSETQ. The CDR3 coding sequence is TGCGCCAGCAGCTTGACGTCTTTAACTAAGAACACTGAAGCTTTCTTT. Protein product: CASSLTSLTKNTEAFF.

J is TRBJ1-1 and V is TRBV23-1; tentatively, D is TRBD1 (6 bases). TRBV23-1 qualifies as an ORF whose function is uncertain. V lost 0 bases to trimming and J lost 8 bases, with 19 bases between them. The length of the CDR3 is 16 residues. The CDR3 nucleotides read TGCGCCAGCAGTCAATCTCGGCAGGGGTTTTGTGGAGAAGCTTTCTTT. Translated, it gives CASSQSRQGFCGEAFF.

V gene TRBV6-5 combines with J gene TRBJ1-4, with 7 bases matching TRBD1. Germline V gene lookup returns CDR1 MNHEY and CDR2 SVGAGI. The CDR3 sequence is 13 residues long. The V segment lost 7 bases and the J segment 4 bases; nucleotides outside the gene matches: 3. CDR3 sequence reads: CASKDRVNEKLFF. CDR3 coding DNA: TGTGCCAGCAAAGACAGGGTTAATGAAAAACTGTTTTTT.

The sample holds one count of this clone. The J gene is TRBJ2-1, the V gene TRBV7-8, with a weak D call TRBD2 (6 bases). Trimming took 4 bases from V and 7 from J, leaving 14 bases between them. The germline CDR1 and CDR2 sequences are SGHVS and FQNEAQ. The CDR3 loop spans 14 amino acids. The chain's CDR3 is CASSSTRKRNEQFF. DNA of the CDR3: TGTGCCAGCAGCTCGACTAGGAAAAGAAATGAGCAGTTCTTC.

The rearrangement uses TRBV7-9 and TRBJ2-5; D perhaps matches TRBD1 (5 bases). Trimming took 4 bases from V and 2 from J, leaving 14 bases between them. From germline, CDR1 is SEHNR and CDR2 FQNEAQ (reference sequence). The CDR3 spans 15 residues. In DNA, the CDR3 is TGTGCCAGCAGCTCCCAAGCAGGGCCTCAAGAGACCCAGTACTTC. Its translation is CASSSQAGPQETQYF.

The chain couples TRBV7-9 to TRBJ1-5; TRBD1 might be the D (6 bases). V lost 1 base and J 2 bases, leaving 18 bases between the germline ends. The CDR3 loop spans 18 amino acids. CDR1 and CDR2 (germline): SEHNR, FQNEAQ (reference sequence). CDR3 DNA sequence: TGTGCCAGCAGCTTAGGTCCAGGGGAAGTCATAGGCAATCAGCCCCAGCATTTT. Protein: CASSLGPGEVIGNQPQHF.

V gene TRBV19 combines with J gene TRBJ2-2, with TRBD1 identical over 7 bases. The CDR3 length is 14 residues. V gave up 7 bases and J gave up 4 bases; unmatched junction bases: 6. Germline V gives CDR1 LNHDA, CDR2 SQIVND (reference sequence). CDR3 DNA: TGTGCCAGTAACCCAGGGGGTTTCACCGGGGAGCTGTTTTTT. Its protein is CASNPGGFTGELFF.

This clone came up once. The J gene is TRBJ2-5, the V gene TRBV7-2, with D possibly being TRBD2 (7 bases). Germline V gene sequence: CDR1 SGHTA, CDR2 FQGNSA. The CDR3 totals 16 residues. Trimming cost V 1 base and J 2 bases, with 14 bases left between them. The CDR3 sequence is CASSLGEGGLQETQYF. In DNA form, the CDR3 reads TGTGCCAGCAGCTTAGGGGAGGGGGGGCTACAAGAGACCCAGTACTTC.